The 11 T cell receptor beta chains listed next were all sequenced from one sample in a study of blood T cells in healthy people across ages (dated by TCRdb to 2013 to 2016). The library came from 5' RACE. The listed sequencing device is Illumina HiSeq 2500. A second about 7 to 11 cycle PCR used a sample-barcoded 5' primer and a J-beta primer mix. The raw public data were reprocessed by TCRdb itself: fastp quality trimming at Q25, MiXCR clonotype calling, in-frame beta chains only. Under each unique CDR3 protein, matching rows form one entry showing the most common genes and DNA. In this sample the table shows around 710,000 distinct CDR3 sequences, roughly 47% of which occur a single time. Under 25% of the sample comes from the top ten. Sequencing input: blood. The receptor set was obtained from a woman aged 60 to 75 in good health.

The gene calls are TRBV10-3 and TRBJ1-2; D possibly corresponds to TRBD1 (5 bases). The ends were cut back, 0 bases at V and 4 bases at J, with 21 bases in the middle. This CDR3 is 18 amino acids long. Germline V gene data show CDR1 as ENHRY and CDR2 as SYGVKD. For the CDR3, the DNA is TGTGCCATCAGTGAGTCGACCGGGGGGAGAGAGCGAACCTATGGCTACACCTTC. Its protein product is CAISESTGGRERTYGYTF.

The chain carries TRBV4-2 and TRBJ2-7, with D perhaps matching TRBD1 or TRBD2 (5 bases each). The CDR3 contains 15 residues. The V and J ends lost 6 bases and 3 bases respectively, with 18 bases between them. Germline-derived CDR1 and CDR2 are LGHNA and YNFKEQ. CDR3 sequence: CASSPRPGADYEQYF. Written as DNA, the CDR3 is TGTGCCAGCAGTCCAAGACCCGGGGCGGACTACGAGCAGTACTTC.

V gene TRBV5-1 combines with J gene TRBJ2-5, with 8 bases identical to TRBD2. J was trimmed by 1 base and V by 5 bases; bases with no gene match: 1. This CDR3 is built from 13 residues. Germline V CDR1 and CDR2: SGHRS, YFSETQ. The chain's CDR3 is CASRTSAQETQYF. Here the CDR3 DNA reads TGCGCCAGCAGGACTAGCGCCCAAGAGACCCAGTACTTC. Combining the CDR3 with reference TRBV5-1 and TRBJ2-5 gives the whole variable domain KAGVTQTPRYLIKTRGQQVTLSCSPISGHRSVSWYQQTPGQGLQFLFEYFSETQRNKGNFPGRFSGRQFSNSRSEMNVSTLELGDSALYLCASRTSAQETQYFGPGTRLLVL.

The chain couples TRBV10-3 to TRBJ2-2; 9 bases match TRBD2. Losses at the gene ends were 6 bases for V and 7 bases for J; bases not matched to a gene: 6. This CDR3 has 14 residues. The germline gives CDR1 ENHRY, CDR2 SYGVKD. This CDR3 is CAIRRLAELGELFF. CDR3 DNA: TGTGCCATCAGGAGACTAGCGGAGCTCGGGGAGCTGTTTTTT.

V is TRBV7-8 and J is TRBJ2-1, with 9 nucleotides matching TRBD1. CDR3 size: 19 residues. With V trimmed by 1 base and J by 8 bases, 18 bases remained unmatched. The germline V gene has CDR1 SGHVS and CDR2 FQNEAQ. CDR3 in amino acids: CASSLGRLKSGQGSHEQFF. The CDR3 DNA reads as TGTGCCAGCAGCTTAGGGAGGCTAAAGTCGGGACAGGGTTCCCATGAGCAGTTCTTC.

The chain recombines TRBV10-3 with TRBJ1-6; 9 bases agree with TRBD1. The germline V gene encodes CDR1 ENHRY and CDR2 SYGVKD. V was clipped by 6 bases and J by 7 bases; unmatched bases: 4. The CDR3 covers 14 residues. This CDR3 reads CAIRLGQGNSPLHF. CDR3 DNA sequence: TGTGCCATCAGGTTAGGACAGGGGAATTCACCCCTCCACTTT.

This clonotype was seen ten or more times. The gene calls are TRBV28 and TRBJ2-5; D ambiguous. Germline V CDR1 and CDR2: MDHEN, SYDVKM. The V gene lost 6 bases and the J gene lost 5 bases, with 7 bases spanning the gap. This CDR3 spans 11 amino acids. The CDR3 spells CASRKRETQYF. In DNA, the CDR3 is TGTGCCAGCAGGAAAAGGGAGACCCAGTACTTC. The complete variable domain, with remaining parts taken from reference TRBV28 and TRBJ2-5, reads DVKVTQSSRYLVKRTGEKVFLECVQDMDHENMFWYRQDPGLGLRLIYFSYDVKMKEKGDIPEGYSVSREKKERFSLILESASTNQTSMYLCASRKRETQYFGPGTRLLVL.

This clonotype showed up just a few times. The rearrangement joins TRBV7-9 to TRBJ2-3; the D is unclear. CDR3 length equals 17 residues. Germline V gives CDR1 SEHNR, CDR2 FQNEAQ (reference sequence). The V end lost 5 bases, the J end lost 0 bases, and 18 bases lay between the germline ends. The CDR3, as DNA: TGTGCCAGCAGCGCCCCAGAGAAAAAGCCTAGCACAGATACGCAGTATTTT. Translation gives CASSAPEKKPSTDTQYF.

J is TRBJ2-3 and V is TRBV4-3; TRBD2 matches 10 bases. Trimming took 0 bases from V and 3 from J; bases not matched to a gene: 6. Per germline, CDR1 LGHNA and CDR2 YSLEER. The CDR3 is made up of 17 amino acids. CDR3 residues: CASSQDSASGRTDTQYF. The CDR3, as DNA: TGCGCCAGCAGCCAAGATAGCGCTAGCGGGAGAACAGATACGCAGTATTTT.

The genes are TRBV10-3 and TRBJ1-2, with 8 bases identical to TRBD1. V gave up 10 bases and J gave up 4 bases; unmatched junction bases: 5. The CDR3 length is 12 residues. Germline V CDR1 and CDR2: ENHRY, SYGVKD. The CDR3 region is CATETGAYGYTF. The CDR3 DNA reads TGTGCCACCGAGACAGGGGCCTATGGCTACACCTTC.

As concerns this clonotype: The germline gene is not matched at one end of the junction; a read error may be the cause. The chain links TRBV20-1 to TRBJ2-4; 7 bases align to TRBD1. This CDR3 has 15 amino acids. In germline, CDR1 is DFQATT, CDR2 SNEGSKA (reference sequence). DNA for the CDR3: TGCGGTGCTAGAAAGACAGGGTTAGCCAAAAACATTCAGTACTTC. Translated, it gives CGARKTGLAKNIQYF.